This passage covers 9 T cell receptor beta chains from one sample sequenced in a study of cytomegalovirus exposure and HLA in healthy donors. The assay was immunoSEQ multiplex PCR, and TCRdb's table has in-frame clones only and misses some. The sample includes approximately 72,000 clones, around 95% of them seen just once. Sequenced input: PBMCs. Receptor source: a woman aged 18-29 years in good health and CMV-seronegative.

The chain joins TRBV16 to TRBJ1-4; D unresolved. Deletions cut 3 bases from V and 3 bases from J, with 11 bases between. Germline V CDR1 and CDR2: KGHSY, FQNENV. This CDR3 contains 15 residues. In nucleotides, the CDR3 is TGTGCCAGCAGCCAGACAAAATCCCCTAATGAAAAACTGTTTTTT. Translated: CASSQTKSPNEKLFF. The full variable domain, in which reference TRBV16 and TRBJ1-4 provide the parts outside the CDR3, is GEEVAQTPKHLVRGEGQKAKLYCAPIKGHSYVFWYQQVLKNEFKFLISFQNENVFDETGMPKERFSAKCLPNSPCSLEIQATKLEDSAVYFCASSQTKSPNEKLFFGSGTQLSVL.

V usage is TRBV19 and J usage is TRBJ1-2, with TRBD1 matching 9 bases. Germline V CDR1 and CDR2: LNHDA, SQIVND (reference sequence). CDR3 length: 11 amino acids. V was pared by 11 bases and J by 6 bases, with 4 bases of the junction left unmatched. The CDR3 loop reads CAGWTGDGYTF. In DNA, the CDR3 is TGTGCCGGCTGGACAGGGGATGGCTACACCTTC.

The chain combines TRBV6-5 with TRBJ1-1; D gene unclear. Germline assignment: CDR1 MNHEY and CDR2 SVGAGI. V shed 6 bases and J shed 3 bases, with 14 bases lying between them. CDR3 length: 14 residues. The CDR3 is CASRPTLKYTEAFF. The CDR3 nucleotides are TGTGCCAGCAGACCAACATTGAAGTACACTGAAGCTTTCTTT.

The genes are TRBV5-1 and TRBJ2-7; 9 bases map to TRBD1. Germline V gives CDR1 SGHRS, CDR2 YFSETQ. V dropped 3 bases and J dropped 5; count of bases not matched to a gene: 12. The CDR3 sequence is 16 residues long. The CDR3 spells CASSYETGGVRDEQYF. Written as DNA, the CDR3 is TGCGCCAGCAGCTATGAAACAGGGGGCGTTCGGGACGAGCAGTACTTC.

The chain has TRBV5-4 and TRBJ1-2; 8 bases are a match to TRBD1. The germline V gene has CDR1 SGHNT and CDR2 YYREEE (reference sequence). This CDR3 comprises 15 residues. Unmatched junction bases numbered 6, after V lost 3 bases and J lost 2 bases. CDR3 protein: CASSSGQAENYGYTF. The CDR3 DNA is TGTGCCAGCAGCTCGGGACAGGCGGAAAACTATGGCTACACCTTC.

The V gene is TRBV4-2, the J gene TRBJ2-1, with 10 positions matching TRBD2. V lost 4 bases and J lost 0; bases outside the gene matches: 0. The CDR3 totals 15 residues. Germline V CDR1 and CDR2: LGHNA, YNFKEQ. The CDR3 loop reads CASSPSGGSYNEQFF. The CDR3, as DNA: TGTGCCAGCAGCCCTAGCGGGGGCTCCTACAATGAGCAGTTCTTC.

The chain combines TRBV28 with TRBJ1-1, with 9 bases lining up with TRBD1. Trimming cost V 8 bases and J 4 bases; bases outside gene matches: 8. The CDR3 spans 14 residues. Looked up from germline, CDR1 is MDHEN and CDR2 is SYDVKM. The CDR3 loop is CASPPTGGITEAFF. CDR3 DNA: TGTGCCAGCCCCCCGACAGGGGGTATCACTGAAGCTTTCTTT.

The chain is built from TRBV7-9 and TRBJ1-1; TRBD1 matches at 9 bases. CDR3 size: 16 residues. Trimming at V came to 5 bases and at J to 6 bases, leaving 13 bases not matched to a gene. The germline gives CDR1 SEHNR, CDR2 FQNEAQ (reference sequence). CDR3 protein: CASSPKQGAPGAEAFF. CDR3 bases: TGTGCCAGCAGCCCGAAACAGGGGGCCCCTGGCGCTGAAGCTTTCTTT.

J is TRBJ2-1 and V is TRBV6-4; 7 nucleotides agree with TRBD1. This CDR3 is 13 amino acids long. J was trimmed by 4 bases and V by 6 bases; bases with no gene match: 3. Germline loops: CDR1 MRHNA, CDR2 SNTAGT. CDR3 sequence reads: CASSGQDYNEQFF. The CDR3 nucleotides read TGTGCCAGCAGCGGACAGGATTACAATGAGCAGTTCTTC.